Listed here are 3 T cell receptor beta chains from one sample, sequenced in a study of T cell changes during pregnancy in multiple sclerosis. The method was immunoSEQ multiplex PCR; TCRdb's version includes in-frame clones alone and lacks a portion of them. The sample comprises 40,000 to 50,000 clones, 84% of which are singletons, and about 0.6% rests with the top ten. The input for sequencing was CD4+ T cells from peripheral blood mononuclear cells, taken before pregnancy. These receptors all stem from a female donor with multiple sclerosis, enrolled in a pregnancy study.

This chain connects TRBV18 to TRBJ1-5; 7 positions agree with TRBD1. Germline V gene sequence: CDR1 KGHSH, CDR2 LQKENI. The CDR3 is 16 residues long. The ends lost 0 bases at V and 4 bases at J; junction bases unmatched: 6. CDR3 in DNA: TGTGCCAGCTCACCACCTTCGACAGGGCCGAATCAGCCCCAGCATTTT. Translation: CASSPPSTGPNQPQHF.

This chain uses TRBV30 with TRBJ2-1; TRBD1 matches 7 bases. The V segment lost 3 bases and the J segment 1 base; nucleotides outside the gene matches: 9. In germline, CDR1 is GTSNPN, CDR2 SVGIG (reference sequence). This CDR3 is built from 16 residues. In DNA form, the CDR3 reads TGTGCCTGGAGCCGTACAGGGGCCAGTTCCTACAATGAGCAGTTCTTC. It specifies CAWSRTGASSYNEQFF.

The V and J genes are TRBV5-6 and TRBJ1-1, with a tentative D call TRBD1 (6 bases). This CDR3 comprises 17 residues. In germline, CDR1 is SGHDT, CDR2 YYEEEE. V was pared by 0 bases and J by 1 base, with 16 bases between. The CDR3 region is CASSLDFGGGQNTEAFF. The CDR3 DNA sequence: TGTGCCAGCAGCTTGGATTTTGGGGGCGGCCAGAACACTGAAGCTTTCTTT.